Presented here are 22 T cell receptor beta chains from one specimen sequenced in a study of T cells after yellow fever vaccination. One entry per CDR3 protein results from TCRdb running MiXCR on the 5' RACE reads. The sample has about 340,000 distinct CDR3 sequences, around an eighth seen once; the top ten hold 3.2%. The sample here was CD4+ T cells sorted from PBMCs, taken 15 days after the yellow fever booster vaccination. The receptors were gathered from a man between 18 and 29 years old who received the YFV17D yellow fever vaccine.

A few counts support this clonotype. The chain recombines TRBV7-2 with TRBJ2-2, with unresolved D. Germline values: CDR1 SGHTA, CDR2 FQGNSA. V dropped 3 bases and J dropped 5 bases, with 13 bases sitting between them. The CDR3 is 15 residues long. The CDR3 here is CASSLELSGTGELFF. The CDR3 coding sequence is TGTGCCAGCAGCTTGGAACTATCCGGGACCGGGGAGCTGTTTTTT.

The chain recombines TRBV10-3 with TRBJ2-5; tentatively, D is TRBD2 (5 bases). Trimming cost V 4 bases and J 7 bases, with 13 bases left between them. Germline CDR1 reads ENHRY; CDR2 reads SYGVKD. The CDR3 spans 13 residues. For the CDR3, the DNA is TGTGCCATCAGTGTTGACACGGGGTCGACCCAGTACTTC. Translation gives CAISVDTGSTQYF.

This clonotype was counted only a few times. The chain joins TRBV20-1 to TRBJ2-1, with 8 bases that match TRBD1. V lost 4 bases, J lost 5 bases, and 10 bases stayed unmatched. Looked up from germline, CDR1 is DFQATT and CDR2 is SNEGSKA (reference sequence). The CDR3 is made up of 15 amino acids. This CDR3 is CSAMPRGQGNNEQFF. The CDR3 DNA reads as TGCAGTGCTATGCCCCGAGGACAGGGCAACAATGAGCAGTTCTTC.

In this sample, this clonotype turned up a few times. CDR3 sequence (DNA): TGTGCCAGCAGCGGGTACCTTCCGGGACAGGGGGCCTACGAGCAGTACTTC. Its translation: CASSGYLPGQGAYEQYF. The rearrangement links TRBV11-2 to TRBJ2-7; 11 positions match TRBD1. Germline CDR1 is SGHAT and CDR2 is FQNNGV. Germline trimming cut 5 bases from V and 2 bases from J; bases unmatched to any gene: 11. This CDR3 comprises 17 residues.

In its sample, this clonotype was seen many times. The chain has TRBV16 and TRBJ1-5, with D perhaps matching TRBD1 (6 bases). This CDR3 has 13 residues. V was shortened by 6 bases and J by 4 bases, with 10 bases between the two germline ends. Germline V lookup: CDR1 KGHSY, CDR2 FQNENV. In DNA form, the CDR3 reads TGTGCCAGCAGTTCACAGGGTAATCAGCCCCAGCATTTT. Amino acid sequence: CASSSQGNQPQHF.

V and J are TRBV12-3 or TRBV12-4 and TRBJ1-4; 7 bases fit TRBD1. CDR3 length equals 16 residues. The ends lost 5 bases at V and 7 bases at J; junction bases unmatched: 13. CDR3 residues: CASSLHRGGIAEKLFF. The DNA for the CDR3 is TGTGCCAGCAGTCTACACAGGGGAGGCATAGCTGAAAAACTGTTTTTT.

The genes are TRBV18 and TRBJ1-2; 11 positions match TRBD1. V gave up 0 bases and J gave up 7 bases; unmatched junction bases: 7. This CDR3 spans 16 amino acids. The germline gives CDR1 KGHSH, CDR2 LQKENI. CDR3 residues: CASSPPGQGGVPGYTF. In nucleotides, the CDR3 is TGTGCCAGCTCACCACCGGGACAGGGGGGTGTGCCTGGCTACACCTTC.

This chain joins TRBV27 and TRBJ2-7; D may be TRBD1 or TRBD2 (5 bases each). CDR3 length: 14 amino acids. V lost 6 bases and J 0 bases, leaving 12 bases between the germline ends. Germline CDR1 is MNHEY and CDR2 is SMNVEV (reference sequence). This chain's CDR3 is CASSTRGLSYEQYF. In nucleotides, the CDR3 is TGTGCCAGCAGCACTCGGGGCCTCTCCTACGAGCAGTACTTC.

Written as DNA, the CDR3 is TGCGCCAGCAGCCCTGATGCGGGAAACTATGGCTACACCTTC. Its translation: CASSPDAGNYGYTF. The chain couples TRBV4-1 to TRBJ1-2, with D hard to call. Trimming took 4 bases from V and 2 from J, leaving 11 bases between them. Per the germline V gene, CDR1 is MGHRA and CDR2 is YSYEKL. The CDR3 runs 14 residues.

This clonotype was picked up many times. The chain combines TRBV4-2 with TRBJ2-7; 9 nucleotides agree with TRBD2. This CDR3 is built from 15 residues. The trim removed 4 bases at V and 3 bases at J, leaving 7 bases unmatched. Germline values: CDR1 LGHNA, CDR2 YNFKEQ. CDR3 bases: TGTGCCAGCAGCCTCGGGACTAGCCCACTCTACGAGCAGTACGTC. This gives the protein CASSLGTSPLYEQYV.

The chain carries TRBV7-2 and TRBJ2-3; 8 bases align to TRBD2. The CDR3 runs 14 residues. J was trimmed by 1 base and V by 6 bases; bases with no gene match: 3. Germline V lookup: CDR1 SGHTA, CDR2 FQGNSA. The CDR3 region is CASRLGGGTDTQYF. CDR3 coding DNA: TGTGCCAGCAGGCTCGGGGGGGGCACAGATACGCAGTATTTT.

This sequence joins TRBV6-2 or TRBV6-3 and TRBJ1-2; D perhaps matches TRBD1 (5 bases). This CDR3 contains 16 residues. CDR1 and CDR2 (germline): MNHEY, SVGEGT. Trimming took off 2 bases at V and 0 bases at J, with 13 bases between the two ends. The CDR3 DNA follows: TGTGCCAGCAGTTACGCGGACATGGGAGCTAACTATGGCTACACCTTC. Translation: CASSYADMGANYGYTF.

The chain uses TRBV3-1 and TRBJ2-3; 10 positions agree with TRBD2. The CDR3 totals 19 residues. The germline V gene encodes CDR1 LGHDT and CDR2 YNNKEL (reference sequence). V shed 2 bases, J shed 4 bases, and the junction held 15 bases outside the gene matches. In DNA, the CDR3 is TGTGCCAGCAGCCAAAAACCCCTTGGGGAGCGGGGGGGCGCAGATACGCAGTATTTT. The encoded protein is CASSQKPLGERGGADTQYF.

This rearrangement joins TRBV19 to TRBJ1-1, with 9 bases identical to TRBD1. V was clipped by 5 bases and J by 7 bases; unmatched bases: 5. CDR3 length: 13 residues. Germline CDR1 reads LNHDA; CDR2 reads SQIVND (reference sequence). CDR3 amino acids: CASSQQGADEAFF. CDR3 nucleotide sequence: TGTGCCAGTAGTCAACAGGGGGCGGATGAAGCTTTCTTT.

The rearrangement links TRBV5-1 to TRBJ2-3; 15 bases align to TRBD2. Trimming at V came to 7 bases and at J to 1 base, leaving 7 bases not matched to a gene. The CDR3 is 17 residues long. The germline V gene has CDR1 SGHRS and CDR2 YFSETQ. The CDR3 sequence is CASGGTSGGPGTDTQYF. CDR3 nucleotides: TGCGCCAGCGGCGGGACTAGCGGGGGGCCCGGCACAGATACGCAGTATTTT.

The table lists this clonotype with many counts. The chain uses TRBV7-9 and TRBJ2-5; no reliable D call. Trimming removed 3 bases from V and 1 base from J, with 12 bases in between. Germline values: CDR1 SEHNR, CDR2 FQNEAQ (reference sequence). This CDR3 spans 15 amino acids. The CDR3, as DNA: TGTGCCAGCAGCTTTTACAGATTGACCCAAGAGACCCAGTACTTC. Translated: CASSFYRLTQETQYF. Full variable domain (missing parts from reference TRBV7-9 and TRBJ2-5): DTGVSQNPRHKITKRGQNVTFRCDPISEHNRLYWYRQTLGQGPEFLTYFQNEAQLEKSRLLSDRFSAERPKGSFSTLEIQRTEQGDSAMYLCASSFYRLTQETQYFGPGTRLLVL.

The chain combines TRBV9 with TRBJ2-2; D unclear. The CDR3 has 13 residues. Trimming took 0 bases from V and 5 from J, leaving 5 bases between them. Germline loops: CDR1 SGDLS, CDR2 YYNGEE. In nucleotides, the CDR3 is TGTGCCAGCAGCGTAGACCGAACCGGGGAGCTGTTTTTT. Its translation is CASSVDRTGELFF.

The rearrangement uses TRBV7-2 and TRBJ2-2, with 7 bases aligning to TRBD1. The length of the CDR3 is 17 residues. V trimming: 2 bases; J trimming: 5 bases; junction bases outside the gene matches: 11. Germline V CDR1 and CDR2: SGHTA, FQGNSA. The CDR3 DNA sequence: TGTGCCAGCAGCTTAAATAGAGGACAGGTGCCAACCGGGGAGCTGTTTTTT. Translated: CASSLNRGQVPTGELFF.

This clonotype was observed a few times. V and J are TRBV4-1 and TRBJ1-6; 9 nucleotides line up with TRBD1. Germline V gives CDR1 MGHRA, CDR2 YSYEKL. This CDR3 contains 15 residues. Trimming at V came to 1 base and at J to 10 bases, leaving 5 bases not matched to a gene. The CDR3 sequence is CASSQGDRVKSPLHF. The CDR3 nucleotides read TGCGCCAGCAGCCAAGGGGACAGGGTAAAATCACCCCTCCACTTT.

In its sample, this clonotype was seen a few times. The chain joins TRBV4-3 to TRBJ1-6, with 7 bases matching TRBD1. Looked up from germline, CDR1 is LGHNA and CDR2 is YSLEER. The CDR3 spans 15 residues. The V gene end was trimmed by 0 bases and the J gene end by 8 bases; junction bases not matched to a gene: 4. Here the CDR3 reads CASSQEKGADSPLHF. The CDR3 nucleotides are TGCGCCAGCAGCCAAGAAAAGGGGGCGGATTCACCCCTCCACTTT.

This clonotype was counted at least ten times. J is TRBJ1-5 and V is TRBV2; unclear D gene. This CDR3 spans 12 amino acids. Trimming left V 7 bases short and J 3 bases short, with 7 bases between. CDR1 and CDR2 from the germline V gene are SNHLY and FYNNEI. The CDR3 DNA is TGTGCCAGCAAACTGTACAATCAGCCCCAGCATTTT. Protein: CASKLYNQPQHF.

The V gene is TRBV27, the J gene TRBJ1-6; TRBD1 is a possible D gene (6 bases). This CDR3 is 15 amino acids long. Germline V gene data show CDR1 as MNHEY and CDR2 as SMNVEV (reference sequence). V gave up 5 bases and J gave up 8 bases, with 16 bases separating them. The CDR3 spells CASSLRGGQDSPLHF. Here the CDR3 DNA reads TGTGCCAGCAGTCTAAGGGGGGGCCAAGATTCACCCCTCCACTTT.